This T cell receptor beta chain appears in the sequencing data of a study of PD-L1 blockade in urothelial cancer. At the level of the study: Blood samples contained a median about 150,000 T cells. Study results and limitations: Greater 3-week expansion of tumor-associated blood clones was recorded for durable-benefit patients.

Per the germline V gene, CDR1 is MNHEY and CDR2 is SVGAGI. The CDR3 loop spans 16 amino acids. V was pared by 0 bases and J by 8 bases, with 20 bases between. Sequencing used immunoSEQ multiplex PCR; TCRdb keeps in-frame clones, though not all of them. The repertoire holds around 70,000 clones, with roughly 84% as singletons. Locally advanced or metastatic urothelial carcinoma affected all patients. As concerns this clone: Its antigen is not known.

The sequenced sample was PBMCs, obtained around atezolizumab (anti-PD-L1) treatment. The chain carries TRBV6-5 and TRBJ2-7; D may be TRBD1 (6 bases). This TCR came from a man between 65 and 79 years old with urothelial cancer. CDR3 coding DNA: TGTGCCAGCAGTTACTCGAGTCGGGACACCTTTTACCAGCAGTACTTC. This codes for CASSYSSRDTFYQQYF.